Presented here are 9 T cell receptor beta chains from one specimen sequenced in a study of T-cell reconstitution after alpha-beta-depleted transplantation in children. Unique molecular identifiers featured in how the TCRbeta library was prepared. A single record per CDR3 protein comes from TCRdb applying MiXCR to the PCR reads. The sample gives 240,000 or so distinct CDR3 sequences, just under 8.5% of which show up once; 5% to 8% is in the top ten. This specimen was PBMCs, mostly from graft donor cells, taken 180 days after TCRalphabeta/CD19-depleted stem cell transplant. The receptors stem from a male patient younger than 18 who had a stem cell transplant for acute lymphoblastic leukemia, so the T cells may come from the graft donor.

This clonotype showed up many times. This rearrangement joins TRBV28 to TRBJ2-2, with D perhaps given as TRBD1 or TRBD2 (5 bases each). This CDR3 contains 13 residues. CDR1 is MDHEN, CDR2 SYDVKM, per germline. V was cut by 11 bases and J by 4 bases, with 14 bases left in between. CDR3: CAVPGTLTGELFF. Here the CDR3 DNA reads TGTGCCGTACCCGGGACCCTCACCGGGGAGCTGTTTTTT.

This clonotype was seen only a few times. The chain couples TRBV9 to TRBJ2-3; D remains ambiguous. This CDR3 region has 15 residues. Trimming removed 3 bases from V and 3 bases from J, with 14 bases in between. Germline V gives CDR1 SGDLS, CDR2 YYNGEE. This CDR3 is CASSAQPLGTDTQYF. As DNA, the CDR3 is TGTGCCAGCAGCGCCCAACCCCTAGGGACAGATACGCAGTATTTT.

A remark on this clonotype: A read error may explain this, as a much larger clone is one base away. CDR3 in DNA: TGTGACAGCAGCTTAGGGACGGGGATACTGTTTTTT. It encodes CDSSLGTGILFF. The chain is built from TRBV7-7 and TRBJ2-2, with D perhaps given as TRBD1 or TRBD2 (5 bases each). CDR3 length: 12 amino acids. Germline V CDR1 and CDR2: SSHAT, FNYEAQ (reference sequence).

This clonotype was observed many times. The chain combines TRBV5-1 with TRBJ2-3; a possible D gene is TRBD2 (7 bases). The CDR3 spans 16 residues. Trimming pared 3 bases from V and 4 bases from J, leaving 18 bases between. Germline V gene data show CDR1 as SGHRS and CDR2 as YFSETQ. The CDR3 loop reads CASSSLPGGSPDTQYF. CDR3 in DNA: TGCGCCAGCAGCTCCTTGCCGGGGGGCAGCCCAGATACGCAGTATTTT. The full variable domain, with the rest looked up from reference TRBV5-1 and TRBJ2-3, is KAGVTQTPRYLIKTRGQQVTLSCSPISGHRSVSWYQQTPGQGLQFLFEYFSETQRNKGNFPGRFSGRQFSNSRSEMNVSTLELGDSALYLCASSSLPGGSPDTQYFGPGTRLTVL.

This clonotype occurred many times. V and J are TRBV7-2 and TRBJ2-2; 8 bases agree with TRBD1. J gave up 3 bases and V 4 bases, and 10 bases lay outside the gene matches. Germline assignment: CDR1 SGHTA and CDR2 FQGNSA. The CDR3 runs 17 residues. The CDR3 nucleotides are TGTGCCAGCAGCTCCCCCGTGACGGACAGGGACACCGGGGAGCTGTTTTTT. This gives the protein CASSSPVTDRDTGELFF.

The sample holds many counts of this clonotype. V usage is TRBV6-1 and J usage is TRBJ2-5; 12 positions agree with TRBD2. V dropped 6 bases and J dropped 3; count of bases not matched to a gene: 2. Germline V CDR1 and CDR2: MNHNS, SASEGT. There are 14 residues in the CDR3. CDR3 sequence reads: CASRRLAGEETQYF. CDR3 DNA: TGTGCCAGCAGGCGACTAGCGGGGGAAGAGACCCAGTACTTC.

Concerning this clonotype: A much more abundant neighbour one base away suggests this may be a read error. The J gene is TRBJ2-1, the V gene TRBV4-1, with 8 bases identical to TRBD1. Germline V lookup: CDR1 MGHRA, CDR2 YSYEKL. The CDR3 loop spans 17 amino acids. The CDR3 bases are TGCGCCAGCAGCTATACCCAGGGGGCCGGCTCCTACAATGACCAGTTCTTC. Translation gives CASSYTQGAGSYNDQFF.

This clonotype was seen many times. The V and J genes are TRBV25-1 and TRBJ2-3; D remains ambiguous. This CDR3 spans 14 amino acids. The germline CDR1 and CDR2 sequences are MGHDK and SYGVNS. V lost 5 bases and J 2 bases, leaving 11 bases between the germline ends. The CDR3 here is CASSRPQHTDTQYF. The CDR3 nucleotides read TGTGCCAGCAGTAGGCCCCAACACACAGATACGCAGTATTTT.

This clonotype appeared many times. The rearrangement uses TRBV6-1 and TRBJ1-1; no firm D call. Germline V lookup: CDR1 MNHNS, CDR2 SASEGT. Trimming left V 5 bases short and J 1 base short, with 5 bases between. The CDR3 consists of 12 residues. The CDR3 DNA reads TGTGCCAGCAGTAAGACGAACACTGAAGCTTTCTTT. This sequence encodes CASSKTNTEAFF.